This TCR beta chain was recovered during a study of CD8+CD57+ T cells in acquired aplastic anemia. Findings and caveats of the study: No significant patient-versus-control difference appeared in CD8+ Simpson's diversity. Patients had around 30 CD8+ CDR3 sequences in common with controls (the shared set).

The study profiled TCR beta VDJ and CDR3 using genomic DNA as template. TCRdb reanalysed the reads using MiXCR and keeps one entry per CDR3 protein. The table shows hundreds of thousands of distinct CDR3 sequences, with just under 70% occurring only once. On this clonotype itself: As yet, its antigen is unknown. Since the CDR3 does not end with the conserved phenylalanine or tryptophan, this likely comes from a read error. Because the CDR3's place on the DNA is in doubt, the DNA is left out and the CDR3 is given as listed by TCRdb.

The CDR3 totals 13 residues, both ends included. Germline lookup yields CDR1 SGDLS and CDR2 YYNGEE. The receptor comes from a human donor in good health, serving as a control. Sample: sorted CD4+, CD8+, or CD8+CD57+ T cells (not recorded which) from PBMCs. This chain connects TRBV9 to TRBJ1-2; the table's D call, TRBD1, has no DNA check behind it. CDR3 region: CASSQRDSDGYAL.